A selection of T cell receptor beta chains follows, all from one sample in a study of T cell changes during pregnancy in multiple sclerosis. The protocol was immunoSEQ multiplex PCR, while the TCRdb copy is restricted to in-frame clones and leaves out a portion. Seen here are some 68,000 clones, just over 90% observed once, and the top ten hold approximately 1.5%. Sequences were derived from peripheral blood, sampled in the second trimester of pregnancy. The receptors derive from a female donor in good health, enrolled as a control in a pregnancy study. The CDR3 runs from the conserved cysteine through the conserved F or W.

TRBJ1-1	TRBV18	CASSSGGIPEAFF
TRBJ2-3	TRBV6-4	CASSLAGDTDTQYF
TRBJ2-1	TRBV27	CASSEQGGFDEQFF
TRBJ2-7	TRBV5-4	CASSLVASGSYEQYF
TRBJ2-2	TRBV5-3	CARRRWGLAGSNTGELFF
TRBJ2-6	TRBV4-2	CASSQTSVSGANVLTF
TRBJ1-1	TRBV6-5	CASRSNTEAFF
TRBJ1-5	TRBV28	CASSSQGRQPQHF
TRBJ2-5	TRBV9	CASSGSGGAQETQYF
TRBJ2-1	TRBV7-2	CASSLAVLVSYNEQFF
TRBJ1-1	TRBV25-1	CASSVAGAFEAFF
TRBJ2-3	TRBV7-9	CASSLGTSGATDTQYF
TRBJ2-3	TRBV28	CASSLGTSFSSTDTQYF
TRBJ1-2	TRBV6-1	CASSELRGGYTF
TRBJ2-3	TRBV7-3	CASSFLAHTDTQYF
TRBJ1-3	TRBV25-1	CASRDRDGNTIYF